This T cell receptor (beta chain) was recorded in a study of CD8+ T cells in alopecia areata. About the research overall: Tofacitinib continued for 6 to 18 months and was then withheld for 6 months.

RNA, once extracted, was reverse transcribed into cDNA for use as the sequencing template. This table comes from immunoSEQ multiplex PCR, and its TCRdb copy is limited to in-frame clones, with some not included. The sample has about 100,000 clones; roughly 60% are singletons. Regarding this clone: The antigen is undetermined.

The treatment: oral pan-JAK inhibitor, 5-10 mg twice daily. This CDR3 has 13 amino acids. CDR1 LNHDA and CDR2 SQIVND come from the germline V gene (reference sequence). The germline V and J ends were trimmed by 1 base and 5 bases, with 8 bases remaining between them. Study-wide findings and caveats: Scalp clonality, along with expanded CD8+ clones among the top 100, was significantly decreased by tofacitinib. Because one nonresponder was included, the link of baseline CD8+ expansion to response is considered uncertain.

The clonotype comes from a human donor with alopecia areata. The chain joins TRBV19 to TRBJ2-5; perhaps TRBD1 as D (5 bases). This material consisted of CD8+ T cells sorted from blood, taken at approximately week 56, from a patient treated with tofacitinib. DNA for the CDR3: TGTGCCAGTAGTATAGGGTCAGGGGAGACCCAGTACTTC. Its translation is CASSIGSGETQYF.